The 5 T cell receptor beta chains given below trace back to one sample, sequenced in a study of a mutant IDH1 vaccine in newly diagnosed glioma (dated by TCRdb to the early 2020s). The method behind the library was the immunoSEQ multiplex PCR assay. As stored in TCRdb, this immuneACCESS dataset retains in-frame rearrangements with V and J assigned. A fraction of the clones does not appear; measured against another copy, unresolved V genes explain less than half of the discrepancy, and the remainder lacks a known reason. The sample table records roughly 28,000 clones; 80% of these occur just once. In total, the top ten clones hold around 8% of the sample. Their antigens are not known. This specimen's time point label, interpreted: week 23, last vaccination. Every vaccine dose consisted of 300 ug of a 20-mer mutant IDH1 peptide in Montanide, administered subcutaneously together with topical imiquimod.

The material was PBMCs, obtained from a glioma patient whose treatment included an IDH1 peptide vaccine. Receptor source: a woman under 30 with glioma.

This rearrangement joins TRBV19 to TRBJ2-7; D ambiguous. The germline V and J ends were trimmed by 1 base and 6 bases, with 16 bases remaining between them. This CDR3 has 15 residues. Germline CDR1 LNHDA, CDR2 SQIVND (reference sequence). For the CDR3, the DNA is TGTGCCAGTAGTATAGCCCCGGGCTTAGCCCCCGAGCAGTACTTC. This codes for CASSIAPGLAPEQYF.

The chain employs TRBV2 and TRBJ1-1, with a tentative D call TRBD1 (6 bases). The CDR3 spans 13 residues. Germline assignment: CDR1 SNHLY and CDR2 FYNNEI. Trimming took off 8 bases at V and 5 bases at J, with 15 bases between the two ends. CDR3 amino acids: CASHRGGLTEAFF. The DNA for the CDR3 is TGTGCCAGCCACCGGGGGGGGCTTACTGAAGCTTTCTTT.

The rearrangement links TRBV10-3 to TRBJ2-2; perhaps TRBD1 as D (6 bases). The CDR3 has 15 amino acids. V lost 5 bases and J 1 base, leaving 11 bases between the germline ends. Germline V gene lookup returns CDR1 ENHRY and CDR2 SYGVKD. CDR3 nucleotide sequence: TGTGCCATCAGTAAGACAGGAGTGAACACCGGGGAGCTGTTTTTT. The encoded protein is CAISKTGVNTGELFF.

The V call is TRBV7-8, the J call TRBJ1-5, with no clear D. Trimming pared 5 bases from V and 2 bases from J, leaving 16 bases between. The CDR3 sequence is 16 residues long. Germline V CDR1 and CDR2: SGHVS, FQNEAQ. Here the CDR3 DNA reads TGTGCCAGCAGCCCCATGGGAGGTCGGGGCAATCAGCCCCAGCATTTT. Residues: CASSPMGGRGNQPQHF.

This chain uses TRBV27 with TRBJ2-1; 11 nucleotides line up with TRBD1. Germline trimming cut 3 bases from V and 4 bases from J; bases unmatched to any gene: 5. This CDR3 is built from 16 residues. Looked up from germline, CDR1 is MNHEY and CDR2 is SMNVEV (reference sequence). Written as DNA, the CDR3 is TGTGCCAGCAGTTTCCGTGGACAGGGGGCTTACAATGAGCAGTTCTTC. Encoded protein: CASSFRGQGAYNEQFF.